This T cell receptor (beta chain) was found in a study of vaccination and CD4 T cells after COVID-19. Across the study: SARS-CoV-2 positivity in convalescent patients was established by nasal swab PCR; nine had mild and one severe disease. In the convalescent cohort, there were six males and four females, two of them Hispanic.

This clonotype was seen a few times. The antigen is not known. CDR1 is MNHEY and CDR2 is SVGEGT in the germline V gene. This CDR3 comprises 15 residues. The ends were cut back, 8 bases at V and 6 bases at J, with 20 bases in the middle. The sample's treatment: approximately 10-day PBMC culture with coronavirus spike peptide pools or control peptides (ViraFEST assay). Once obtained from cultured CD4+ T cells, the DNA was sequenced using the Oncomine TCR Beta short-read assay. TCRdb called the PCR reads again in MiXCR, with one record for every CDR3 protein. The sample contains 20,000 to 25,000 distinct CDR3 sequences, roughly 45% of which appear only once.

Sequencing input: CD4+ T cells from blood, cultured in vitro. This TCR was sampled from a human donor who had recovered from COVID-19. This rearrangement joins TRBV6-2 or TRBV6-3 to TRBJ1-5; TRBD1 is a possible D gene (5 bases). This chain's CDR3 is CASCAAGGAGQPQHF. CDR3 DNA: TGTGCCAGCTGCGCGGCGGGGGGTGCGGGTCAGCCCCAGCATTTT.